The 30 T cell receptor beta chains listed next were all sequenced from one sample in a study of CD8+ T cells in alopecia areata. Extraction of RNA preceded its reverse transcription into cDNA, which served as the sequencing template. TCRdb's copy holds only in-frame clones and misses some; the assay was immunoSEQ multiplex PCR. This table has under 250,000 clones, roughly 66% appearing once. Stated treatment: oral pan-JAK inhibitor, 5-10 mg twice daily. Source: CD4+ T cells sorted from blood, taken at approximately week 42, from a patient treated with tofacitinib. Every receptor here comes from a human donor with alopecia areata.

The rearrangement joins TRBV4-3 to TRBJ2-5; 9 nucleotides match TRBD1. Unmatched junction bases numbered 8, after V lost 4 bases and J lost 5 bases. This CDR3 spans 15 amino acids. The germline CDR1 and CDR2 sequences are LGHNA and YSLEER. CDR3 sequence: CASSRGGTGPETQYF. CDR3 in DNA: TGCGCCAGCAGCCGCGGAGGGACAGGGCCCGAGACCCAGTACTTC.

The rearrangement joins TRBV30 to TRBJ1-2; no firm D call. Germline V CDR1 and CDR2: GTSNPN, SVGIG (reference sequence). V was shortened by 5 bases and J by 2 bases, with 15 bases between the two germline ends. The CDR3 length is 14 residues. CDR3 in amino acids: CAWYRQSLNYGYTF. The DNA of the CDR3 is TGTGCCTGGTATCGGCAGTCCCTCAACTATGGCTACACCTTC.

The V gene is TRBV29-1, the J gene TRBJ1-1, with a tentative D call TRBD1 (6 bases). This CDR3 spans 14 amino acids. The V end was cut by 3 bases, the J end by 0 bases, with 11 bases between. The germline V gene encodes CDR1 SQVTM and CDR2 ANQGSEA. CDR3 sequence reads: CSVDSTGMNTEAFF. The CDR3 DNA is TGCAGCGTTGATTCGACAGGCATGAACACTGAAGCTTTCTTT. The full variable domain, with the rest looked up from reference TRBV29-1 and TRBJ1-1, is SAVISQKPSRDICQRGTSLTIQCQVDSQVTMMFWYRQQPGQSLTLIATANQGSEATYESGFVIDKFPISRPNLTFSTLTVSNMSPEDSSIYLCSVDSTGMNTEAFFGQGTRLTVV.

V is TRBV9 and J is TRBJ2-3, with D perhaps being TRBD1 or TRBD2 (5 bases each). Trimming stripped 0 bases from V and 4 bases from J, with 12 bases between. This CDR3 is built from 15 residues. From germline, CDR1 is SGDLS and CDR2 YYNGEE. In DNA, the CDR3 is TGTGCCAGCAGCGTAGCAGGGCGGACTGCAGATACGCAGTATTTT. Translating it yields CASSVAGRTADTQYF.

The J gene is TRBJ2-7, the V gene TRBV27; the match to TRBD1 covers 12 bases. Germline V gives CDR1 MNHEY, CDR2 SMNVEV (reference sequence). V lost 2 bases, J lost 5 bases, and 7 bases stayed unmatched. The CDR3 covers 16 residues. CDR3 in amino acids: CASSLRGTGGRDEQYF. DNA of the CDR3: TGTGCCAGCAGTTTACGGGGGACAGGGGGCAGGGACGAGCAGTACTTC.

In DNA, the CDR3 is TGCGCCAGCAGCTTGGACAACTACGAGCAGTACTTC. Translating gives CASSLDNYEQYF. V gene TRBV5-1 combines with J gene TRBJ2-7, with D unresolved. The CDR3 consists of 12 residues. From germline, CDR1 is SGHRS and CDR2 YFSETQ. V was trimmed by 0 bases and J by 3 bases, leaving 4 bases between them.

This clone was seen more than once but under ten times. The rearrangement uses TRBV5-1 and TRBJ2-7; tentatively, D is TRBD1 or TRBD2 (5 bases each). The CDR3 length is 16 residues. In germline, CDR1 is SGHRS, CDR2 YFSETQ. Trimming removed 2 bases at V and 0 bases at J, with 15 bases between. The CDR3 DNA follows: TGCGCCAGCAGCTTCGACCCCCGGGACCGCTCCTACGAGCAGTACTTC. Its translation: CASSFDPRDRSYEQYF.

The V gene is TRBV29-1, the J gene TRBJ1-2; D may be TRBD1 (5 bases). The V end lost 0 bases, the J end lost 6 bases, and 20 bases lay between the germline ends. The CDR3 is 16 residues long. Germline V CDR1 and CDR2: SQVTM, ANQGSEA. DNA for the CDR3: TGCAGCGTTGAAGATCGTTTGCCAGGGTCGGGCGATGGCTACACCTTC. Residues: CSVEDRLPGSGDGYTF.

CDR3 DNA: TGTGCCAGCGGGGGACTAGCCGGGGAGCTGTTTTTT. Protein product: CASGGLAGELFF. J is TRBJ2-2 and V is TRBV7-9; TRBD2 agrees at 8 bases. This CDR3 has 12 residues. Per the germline V gene, CDR1 is SEHNR and CDR2 is FQNEAQ (reference sequence). With V trimmed by 8 bases and J by 6 bases, 2 bases remained unmatched.

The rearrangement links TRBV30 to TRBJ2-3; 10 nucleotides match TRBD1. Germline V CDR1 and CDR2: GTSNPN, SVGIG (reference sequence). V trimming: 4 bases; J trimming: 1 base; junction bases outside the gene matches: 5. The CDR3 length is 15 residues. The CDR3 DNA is TGTGCCTGGACATGGACAGGGGGAGGCACAGATACGCAGTATTTT. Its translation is CAWTWTGGGTDTQYF.

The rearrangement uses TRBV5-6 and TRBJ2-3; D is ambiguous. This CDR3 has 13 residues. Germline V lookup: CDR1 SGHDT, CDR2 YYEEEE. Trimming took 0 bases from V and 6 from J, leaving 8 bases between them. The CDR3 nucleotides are TGTGCCAGCAGCTTGGTTGAAGGGGATACGCAGTATTTT. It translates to CASSLVEGDTQYF.

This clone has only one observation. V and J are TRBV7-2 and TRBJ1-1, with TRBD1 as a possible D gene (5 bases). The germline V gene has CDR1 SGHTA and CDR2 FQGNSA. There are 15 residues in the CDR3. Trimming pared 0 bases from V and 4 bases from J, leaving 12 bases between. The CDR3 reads CASSLAGRRGTEAFF. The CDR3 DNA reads TGTGCCAGCAGCTTAGCGGGGCGGCGGGGCACTGAAGCTTTCTTT.

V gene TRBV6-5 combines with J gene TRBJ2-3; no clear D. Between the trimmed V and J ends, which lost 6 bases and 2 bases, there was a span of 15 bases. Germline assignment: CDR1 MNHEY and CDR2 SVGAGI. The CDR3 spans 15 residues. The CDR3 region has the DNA TGTGCCAGCAGGGGATATAGCACCTTCACAGATACGCAGTATTTT. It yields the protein CASRGYSTFTDTQYF.

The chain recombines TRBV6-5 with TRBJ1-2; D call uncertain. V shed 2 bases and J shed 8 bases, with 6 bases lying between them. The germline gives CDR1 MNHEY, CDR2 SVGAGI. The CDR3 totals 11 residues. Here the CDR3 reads CASSYRGGYTF. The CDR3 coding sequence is TGTGCCAGCAGTTACAGAGGAGGCTACACCTTC.

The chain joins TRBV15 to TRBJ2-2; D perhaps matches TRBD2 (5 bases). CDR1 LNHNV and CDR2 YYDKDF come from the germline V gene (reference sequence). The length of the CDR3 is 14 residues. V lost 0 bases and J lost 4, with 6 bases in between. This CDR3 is CATSREAVTGELFF. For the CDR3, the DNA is TGTGCCACCAGCAGAGAAGCGGTCACCGGGGAGCTGTTTTTT.

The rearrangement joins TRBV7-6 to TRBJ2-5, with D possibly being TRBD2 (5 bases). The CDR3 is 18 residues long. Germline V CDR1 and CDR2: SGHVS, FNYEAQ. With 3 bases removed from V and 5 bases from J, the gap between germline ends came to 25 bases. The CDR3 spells CASSFKPSRPTERETQYF. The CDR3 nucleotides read TGTGCCAGCAGCTTTAAGCCGAGCCGACCCACGGAGCGGGAGACCCAGTACTTC.

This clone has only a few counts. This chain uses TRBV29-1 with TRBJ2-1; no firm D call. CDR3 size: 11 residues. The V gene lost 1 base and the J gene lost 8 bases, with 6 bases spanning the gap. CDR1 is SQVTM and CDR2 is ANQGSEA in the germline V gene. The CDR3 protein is CSVEVLYEQFF. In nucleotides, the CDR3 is TGCAGCGTTGAAGTTCTATATGAGCAGTTCTTC.

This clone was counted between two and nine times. DNA of the CDR3: TGTGCCACTTGGACAGGGGCAAGCGGGGCCAACGTCCTGACTTTC. Amino acids: CATWTGASGANVLTF. The rearrangement links TRBV10-3 to TRBJ2-6; TRBD1 matches 9 bases. The length of the CDR3 is 15 residues. V shed 10 bases, J shed 4 bases, and the junction held 8 bases outside the gene matches. CDR1 and CDR2 from the germline V gene are ENHRY and SYGVKD.

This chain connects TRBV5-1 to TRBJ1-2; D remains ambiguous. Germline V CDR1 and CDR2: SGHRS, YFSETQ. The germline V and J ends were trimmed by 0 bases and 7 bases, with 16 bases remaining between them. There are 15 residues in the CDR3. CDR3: CASSLALRGDGGYTF. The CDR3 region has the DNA TGCGCCAGCAGCTTGGCCCTCCGGGGAGATGGTGGCTACACCTTC.

The CDR3: CASFPRGDTGELFF. The CDR3 DNA follows: TGCGCCAGCTTCCCGCGGGGGGACACCGGGGAGCTGTTTTTT. The chain uses TRBV10-2 and TRBJ2-2, with TRBD2 matching over 8 bases. CDR3 length: 14 amino acids. Germline V CDR1 and CDR2: WSHSY, SAAADI. J gave up 3 bases and V 8 bases, and 5 bases lay outside the gene matches.

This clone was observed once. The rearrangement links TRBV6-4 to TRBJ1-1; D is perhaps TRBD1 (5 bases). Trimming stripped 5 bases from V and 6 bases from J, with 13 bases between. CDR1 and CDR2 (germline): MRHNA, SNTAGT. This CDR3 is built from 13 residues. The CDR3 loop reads CASSRDVLSEAFF. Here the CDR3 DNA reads TGTGCCAGCAGTCGGGACGTCTTATCTGAAGCTTTCTTT.

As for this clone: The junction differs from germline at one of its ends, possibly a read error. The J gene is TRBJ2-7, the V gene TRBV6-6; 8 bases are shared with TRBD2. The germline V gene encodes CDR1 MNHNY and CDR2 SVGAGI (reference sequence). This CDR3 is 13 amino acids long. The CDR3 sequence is CASSRDIGGEQYF. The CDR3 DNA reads TGTGCCAGCAGTCGGGACATCGGGGGGGAGCAATACTTC.

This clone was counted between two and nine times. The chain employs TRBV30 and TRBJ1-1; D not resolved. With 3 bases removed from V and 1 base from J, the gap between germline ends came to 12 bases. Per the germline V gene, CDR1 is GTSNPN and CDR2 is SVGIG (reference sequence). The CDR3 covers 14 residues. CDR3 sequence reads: CAWRTGPRNTEAFF. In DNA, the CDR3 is TGTGCCTGGAGAACTGGACCGAGGAACACTGAAGCTTTCTTT.

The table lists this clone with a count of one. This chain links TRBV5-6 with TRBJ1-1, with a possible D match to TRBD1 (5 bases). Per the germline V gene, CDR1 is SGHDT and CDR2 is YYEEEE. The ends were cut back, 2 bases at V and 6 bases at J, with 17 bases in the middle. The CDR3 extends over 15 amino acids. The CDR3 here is CASSFGGTIGAEAFF. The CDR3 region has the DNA TGTGCCAGCAGCTTTGGTGGGACTATAGGGGCTGAAGCTTTCTTT.

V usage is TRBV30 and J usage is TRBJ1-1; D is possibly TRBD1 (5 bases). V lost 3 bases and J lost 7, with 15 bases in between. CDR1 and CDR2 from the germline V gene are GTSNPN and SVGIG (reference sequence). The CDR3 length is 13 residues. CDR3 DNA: TGTGCCTGGAGAAGTGGGGGGTGGAGTGAAGCTTTCTTT. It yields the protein CAWRSGGWSEAFF.

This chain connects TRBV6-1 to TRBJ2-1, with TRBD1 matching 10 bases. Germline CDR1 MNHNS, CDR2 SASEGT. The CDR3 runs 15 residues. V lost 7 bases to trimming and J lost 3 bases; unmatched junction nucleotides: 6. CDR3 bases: TGTGCCAGCACTCTCGGGACAGGGGACTACAATGAGCAGTTCTTC. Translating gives CASTLGTGDYNEQFF.

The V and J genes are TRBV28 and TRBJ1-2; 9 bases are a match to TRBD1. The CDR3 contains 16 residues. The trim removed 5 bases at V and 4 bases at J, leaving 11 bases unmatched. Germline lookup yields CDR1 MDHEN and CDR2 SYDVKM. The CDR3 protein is CASSPLDRGPLYGYTF. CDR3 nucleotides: TGTGCCAGCAGTCCACTGGACAGGGGCCCTCTCTATGGCTACACCTTC.

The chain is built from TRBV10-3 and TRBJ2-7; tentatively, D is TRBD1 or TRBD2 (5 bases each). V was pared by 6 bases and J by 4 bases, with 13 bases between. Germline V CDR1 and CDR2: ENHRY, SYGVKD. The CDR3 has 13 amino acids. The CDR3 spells CAIRGTAEYEQYF. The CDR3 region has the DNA TGTGCCATCAGAGGGACGGCAGAATACGAGCAGTACTTC.

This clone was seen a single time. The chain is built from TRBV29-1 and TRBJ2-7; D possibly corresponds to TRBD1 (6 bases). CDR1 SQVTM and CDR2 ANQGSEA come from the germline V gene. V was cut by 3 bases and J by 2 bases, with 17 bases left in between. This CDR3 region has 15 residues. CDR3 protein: CSVELNRDGTYEQYF. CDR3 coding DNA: TGCAGCGTTGAGCTTAACAGGGATGGGACCTACGAGCAGTACTTC.

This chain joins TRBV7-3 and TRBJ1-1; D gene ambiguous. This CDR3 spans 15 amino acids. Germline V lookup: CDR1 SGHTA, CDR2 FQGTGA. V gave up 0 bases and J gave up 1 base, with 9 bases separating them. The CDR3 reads CASSLTGSGNTEAFF. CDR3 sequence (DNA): TGTGCCAGCAGCTTAACCGGATCAGGGAACACTGAAGCTTTCTTT.